This TCR beta chain was found in a study of T cell changes during pregnancy in multiple sclerosis. Profiling relied on immunoSEQ multiplex PCR, and the TCRdb table lists in-frame clones only, not all of them. The table has about 70,000 clones, 80% to 95% seen once; the top ten hold over 0.25%. This CDR3 is built from 13 residues. The V gene lost 0 bases and the J gene lost 1 base, with 4 bases spanning the gap. In germline, CDR1 is LNHDA, CDR2 SQIVND (reference sequence). The sequence came from a female donor with multiple sclerosis, enrolled in a pregnancy study. The chain couples TRBV19 to TRBJ2-7; D unresolved. The sample in question was CD4+ T cells from peripheral blood mononuclear cells, obtained after pregnancy. CDR3 protein: CASSIDGSYEQYF. DNA for the CDR3: TGTGCCAGTAGTATAGACGGTTCCTACGAGCAGTACTTC.